This TCR beta chain was captured in a study of a mutant IDH1 vaccine in newly diagnosed glioma. Study findings and constraints: Induction of immune responses by the vaccine occurred in more than 85% of patients. Pseudoprogression seemingly bore no relation to changes in top peripheral T cell clonotypes.

For this clone: Its antigen is still unknown.

Germline CDR1 is MNHEY and CDR2 is SVGAGI. This CDR3 is built from 14 residues. V was shortened by 0 bases and J by 2 bases, with 7 bases between the two germline ends. Some clones are missing from TCRdb's copy, which holds only in-frame ones; the method was immunoSEQ multiplex PCR. The sample contains over 75,000 clones, about four fifths of which appear only once. As for time point: baseline, week 1 (first vaccination visit). The treatment: pre-vaccination baseline after standard-of-care therapy. The rearrangement uses TRBV6-5 and TRBJ2-5; D gene unclear. Material: PBMCs, obtained from a glioma patient treated with radiotherapy, temozolomide or both. This sequence originates from a man between 40 and 49 years old with glioma. Written as DNA, the CDR3 is TGTGCCAGCAGTTACTCGAGACAACAAGAGACCCAGTACTTC. This gives the protein CASSYSRQQETQYF.